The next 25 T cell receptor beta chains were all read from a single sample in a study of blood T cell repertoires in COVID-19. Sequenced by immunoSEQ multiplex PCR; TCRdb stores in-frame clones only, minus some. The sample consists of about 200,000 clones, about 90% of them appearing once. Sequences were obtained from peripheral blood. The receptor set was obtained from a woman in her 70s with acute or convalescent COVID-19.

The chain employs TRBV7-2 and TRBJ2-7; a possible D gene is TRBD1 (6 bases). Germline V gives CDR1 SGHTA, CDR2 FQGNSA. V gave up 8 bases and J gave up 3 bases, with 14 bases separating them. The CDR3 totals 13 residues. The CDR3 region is CASRGQGRYEQYF. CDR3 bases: TGTGCCAGCCGAGGGCAGGGGCGCTACGAGCAGTACTTC.

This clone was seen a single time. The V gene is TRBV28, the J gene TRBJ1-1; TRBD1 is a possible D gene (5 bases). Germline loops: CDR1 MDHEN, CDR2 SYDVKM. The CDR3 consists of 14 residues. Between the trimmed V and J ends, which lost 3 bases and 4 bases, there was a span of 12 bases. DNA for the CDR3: TGTGCCAGCAGTTTTCCCCAGGGAAGCACTGAAGCTTTCTTT. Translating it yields CASSFPQGSTEAFF. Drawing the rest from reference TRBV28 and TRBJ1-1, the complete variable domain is DVKVTQSSRYLVKRTGEKVFLECVQDMDHENMFWYRQDPGLGLRLIYFSYDVKMKEKGDIPEGYSVSREKKERFSLILESASTNQTSMYLCASSFPQGSTEAFFGQGTRLTVV.

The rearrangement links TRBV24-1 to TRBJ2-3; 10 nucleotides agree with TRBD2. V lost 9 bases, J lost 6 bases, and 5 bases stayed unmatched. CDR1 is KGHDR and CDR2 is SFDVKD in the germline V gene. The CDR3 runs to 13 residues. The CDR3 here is CATHQREGDTQYF. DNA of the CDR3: TGTGCCACCCACCAGCGGGAGGGGGATACGCAGTATTTT.

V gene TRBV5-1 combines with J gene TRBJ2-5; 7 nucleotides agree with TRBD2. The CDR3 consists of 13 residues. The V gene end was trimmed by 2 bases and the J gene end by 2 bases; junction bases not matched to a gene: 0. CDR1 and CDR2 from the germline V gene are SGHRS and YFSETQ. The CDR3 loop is CASSFGGQETQYF. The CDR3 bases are TGCGCCAGCAGCTTCGGGGGGCAAGAGACCCAGTACTTC.

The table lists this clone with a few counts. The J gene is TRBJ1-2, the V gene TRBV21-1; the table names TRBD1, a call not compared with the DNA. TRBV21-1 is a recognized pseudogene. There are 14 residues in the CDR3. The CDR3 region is CARAGTGDHYGYTF. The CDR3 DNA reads TGTGCCAGAGCGGGGACAGGGGACCACTATGGCTACACCTTC.

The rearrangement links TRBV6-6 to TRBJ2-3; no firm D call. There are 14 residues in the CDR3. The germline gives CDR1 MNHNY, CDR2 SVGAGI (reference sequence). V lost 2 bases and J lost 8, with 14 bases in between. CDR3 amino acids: CASSYAEEQATQYF. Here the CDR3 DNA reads TGTGCCAGCAGTTACGCAGAGGAGCAAGCTACGCAGTATTTT.

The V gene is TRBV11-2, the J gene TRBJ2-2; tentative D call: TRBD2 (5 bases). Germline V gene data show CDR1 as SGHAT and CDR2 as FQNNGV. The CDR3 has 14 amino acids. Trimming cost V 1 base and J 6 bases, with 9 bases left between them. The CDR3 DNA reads TGTGCCAGCAGCTTAGTTCTGGGAGCCGGGGAGCTGTTTTTT. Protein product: CASSLVLGAGELFF.

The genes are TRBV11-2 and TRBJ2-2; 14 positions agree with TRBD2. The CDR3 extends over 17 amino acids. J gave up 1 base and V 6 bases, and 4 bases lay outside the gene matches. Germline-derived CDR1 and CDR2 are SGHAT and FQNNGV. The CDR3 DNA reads TGTGCCAGCAGTTTGGGGACTAGCGGGGGGAACACCGGGGAGCTGTTTTTT. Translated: CASSLGTSGGNTGELFF.

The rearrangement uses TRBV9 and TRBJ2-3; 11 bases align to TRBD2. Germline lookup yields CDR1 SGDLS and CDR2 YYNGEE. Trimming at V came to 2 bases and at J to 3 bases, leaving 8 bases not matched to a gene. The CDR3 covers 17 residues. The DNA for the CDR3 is TGTGCCAGCAGCGTTGGGCTAGCGGGGGGAAAGACAGATACGCAGTATTTT. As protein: CASSVGLAGGKTDTQYF.

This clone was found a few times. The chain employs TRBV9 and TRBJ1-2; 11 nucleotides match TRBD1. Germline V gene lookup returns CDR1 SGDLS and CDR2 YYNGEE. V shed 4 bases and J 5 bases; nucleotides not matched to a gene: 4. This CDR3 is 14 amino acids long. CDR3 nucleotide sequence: TGTGCCAGCAGCCAGGACAGGGGGCCTTATGGCTACACCTTC. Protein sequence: CASSQDRGPYGYTF.

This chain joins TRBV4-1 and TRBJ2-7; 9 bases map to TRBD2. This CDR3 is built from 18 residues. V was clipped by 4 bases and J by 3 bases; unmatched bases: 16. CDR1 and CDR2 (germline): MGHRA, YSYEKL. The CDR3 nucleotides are TGCGCCAGCAGCCTCCTTTTGGGGAGCGGGGGGAGCTTCTACGAGCAGTACTTC. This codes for CASSLLLGSGGSFYEQYF.

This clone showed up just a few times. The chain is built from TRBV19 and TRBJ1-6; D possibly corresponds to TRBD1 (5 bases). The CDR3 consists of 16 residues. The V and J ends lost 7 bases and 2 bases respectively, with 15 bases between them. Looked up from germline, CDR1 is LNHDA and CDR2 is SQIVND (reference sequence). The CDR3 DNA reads TGTGCCAGTACCCTCCTCCCAGGGACCTATAATTCACCCCTCCACTTT. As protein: CASTLLPGTYNSPLHF.

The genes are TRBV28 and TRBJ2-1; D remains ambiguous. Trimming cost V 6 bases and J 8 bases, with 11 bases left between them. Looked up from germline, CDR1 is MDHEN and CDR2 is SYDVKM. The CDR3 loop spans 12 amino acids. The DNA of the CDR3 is TGTGCCAGCAGACCTGGAGTCTATGAGCAGTTCTTC. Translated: CASRPGVYEQFF.

CDR3 region: CASSPRPRGEQFF. CDR3 bases: TGTGCCAGCAGTCCTCGGCCCCGGGGGGAGCAGTTCTTC. The chain combines TRBV27 with TRBJ2-1, with a weak D call TRBD2 (6 bases). Per the germline V gene, CDR1 is MNHEY and CDR2 is SMNVEV (reference sequence). Trimming took off 5 bases at V and 10 bases at J, with 15 bases between the two ends. CDR3 length: 13 amino acids.

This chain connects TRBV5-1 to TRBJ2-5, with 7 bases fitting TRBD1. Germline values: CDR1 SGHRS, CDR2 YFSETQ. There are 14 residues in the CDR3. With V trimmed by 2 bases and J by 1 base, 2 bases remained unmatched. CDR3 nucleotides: TGCGCCAGCAGCTTACGGGACAGCCAAGAGACCCAGTACTTC. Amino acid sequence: CASSLRDSQETQYF.

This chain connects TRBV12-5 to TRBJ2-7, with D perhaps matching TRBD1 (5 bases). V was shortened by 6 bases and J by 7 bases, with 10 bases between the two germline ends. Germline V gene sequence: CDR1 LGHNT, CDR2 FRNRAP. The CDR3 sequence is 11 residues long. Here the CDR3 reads CASGVGAEQYF. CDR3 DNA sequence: TGTGCTAGTGGGGTAGGGGCTGAGCAGTACTTC.

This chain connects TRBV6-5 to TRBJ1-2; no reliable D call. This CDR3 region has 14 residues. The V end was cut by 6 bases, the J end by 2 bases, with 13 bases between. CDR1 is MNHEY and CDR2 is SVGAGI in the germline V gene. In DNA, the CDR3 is TGTGCCAGCAGCCCCATGACAACCAACTATGGCTACACCTTC. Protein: CASSPMTTNYGYTF.

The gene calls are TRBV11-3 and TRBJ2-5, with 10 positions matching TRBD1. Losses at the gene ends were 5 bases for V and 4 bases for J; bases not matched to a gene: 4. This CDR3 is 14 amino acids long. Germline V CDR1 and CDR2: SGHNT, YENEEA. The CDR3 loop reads CASSPGTGVETQYF. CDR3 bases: TGTGCCAGCAGCCCCGGGACAGGGGTAGAGACCCAGTACTTC.

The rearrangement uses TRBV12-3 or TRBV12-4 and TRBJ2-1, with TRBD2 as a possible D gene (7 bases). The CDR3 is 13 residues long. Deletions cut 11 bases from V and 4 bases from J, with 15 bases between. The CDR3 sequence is CASGGGGYNEQFF. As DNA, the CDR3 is TGTGCCTCCGGAGGGGGGGGTTACAATGAGCAGTTCTTC.

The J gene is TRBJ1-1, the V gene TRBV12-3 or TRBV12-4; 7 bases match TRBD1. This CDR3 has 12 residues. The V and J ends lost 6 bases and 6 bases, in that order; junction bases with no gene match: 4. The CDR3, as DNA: TGTGCCAGCAGGTCCCAGGGGGCTGAAGCTTTCTTT. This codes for CASRSQGAEAFF.

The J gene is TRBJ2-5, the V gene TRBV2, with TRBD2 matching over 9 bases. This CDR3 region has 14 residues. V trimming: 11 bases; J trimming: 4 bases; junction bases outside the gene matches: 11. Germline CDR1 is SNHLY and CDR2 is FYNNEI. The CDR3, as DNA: TGTGCCGGCTCTCGCGGGGGGGCGGTAGAGACCCAGTACTTC. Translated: CAGSRGGAVETQYF.

The CDR3 loop is CASSRGGPAREAFF. CDR3 in DNA: TGTGCCAGCAGTCGGGGGGGGCCGGCAAGAGAAGCTTTCTTT. The rearrangement uses TRBV6-5 and TRBJ1-1; tentative D call: TRBD1 (6 bases). The CDR3 contains 14 residues. Germline V lookup: CDR1 MNHEY, CDR2 SVGAGI. The V gene lost 5 bases and the J gene lost 8 bases, with 18 bases spanning the gap.

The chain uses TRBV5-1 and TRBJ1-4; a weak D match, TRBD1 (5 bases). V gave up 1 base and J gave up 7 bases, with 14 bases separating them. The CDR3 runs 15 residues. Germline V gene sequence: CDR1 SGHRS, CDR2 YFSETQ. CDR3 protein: CASSLFSGETEKLFF. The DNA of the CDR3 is TGCGCCAGCAGCTTGTTCTCGGGGGAGACTGAAAAACTGTTTTTT.

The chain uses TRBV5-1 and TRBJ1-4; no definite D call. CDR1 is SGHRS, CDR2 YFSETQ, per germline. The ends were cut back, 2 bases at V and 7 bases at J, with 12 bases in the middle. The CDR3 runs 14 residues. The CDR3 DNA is TGCGCCAGCAGCTTACCCGCTAGCGGTGAAAAACTGTTTTTT. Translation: CASSLPASGEKLFF.

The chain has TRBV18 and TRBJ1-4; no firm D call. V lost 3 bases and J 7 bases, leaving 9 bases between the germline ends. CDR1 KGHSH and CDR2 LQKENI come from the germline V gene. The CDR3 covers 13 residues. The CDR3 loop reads CASSPGVSEKLFF. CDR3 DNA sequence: TGTGCCAGCTCACCCGGGGTTAGTGAAAAACTGTTTTTT.